The entry that follows covers one TCR beta chain sequence. The CDR3 sequence is 14 residues long. Germline values: CDR1 DFQATT, CDR2 SNEGSKA (reference sequence). V lost 5 bases to trimming and J lost 1 base, with 15 bases between them. This sample was included in a study of blood T cells in healthy people across ages. A second about 7 to 12 cycle PCR used barcoded and J-beta primers. TCRdb reprocessed the 5' RACE reads with MiXCR, giving one entry per CDR3 protein. This sample has fewer than 1,000,000 distinct CDR3 sequences, with 35% to 60% found just once. This sequence joins TRBV20-1 and TRBJ2-7; no reliable D call. This TCR was sampled from a man older than 75 in good health. The sequencing sample was made of blood. The DNA for the CDR3 is TGCAGTGCTGAAACAGCAACGATATCCTACGAGCAGTACTTC. Protein: CSAETATISYEQYF.